This T cell receptor beta chain stems from a study of CD8 T cells in ankylosing spondylitis. MiXCR, applied by TCRdb to the 5' RACE reads, yields one record per CDR3 protein. The sample contains about 220,000 distinct CDR3 sequences, under 12% of which appear only once. J lost 5 bases, V lost 7 bases, and 17 bases had no gene match. This CDR3 comprises 17 residues. Germline loops: CDR1 KGHDR, CDR2 SFDVKD. This clonotype was recorded at least ten times. The V gene is TRBV24-1, the J gene TRBJ2-5; 8 bases fit TRBD2. This clonotype was obtained from a male donor with ankylosing spondylitis or in good health (not recorded which). Sequences were obtained from blood, either unsorted or a sorted T cell fraction (not recorded which). CDR3: CATSYPVPGTRGETQYF. The CDR3 nucleotides are TGTGCCACCAGCTACCCTGTCCCTGGGACTAGAGGGGAGACCCAGTACTTC.